Shown below are 5 T cell receptor beta chains from a single sample sequenced in a study of molecular identifiers for immune sequencing clone quantification. Using its own MiXCR run on the PCR reads, TCRdb lists one record per CDR3 protein. The profile shows about 510,000 distinct CDR3 sequences, about a fifth of them singletons. Source material: naive CD8+ T cells from blood, with Jurkat cell RNA spiked in. Noted subset: FACS-sorted CD8+CD4-CCR7+CD45RA+ naive T cells. The receptors shown here come from a human donor in good health. Some libraries in this study had Jurkat cell RNA spiked in.

This clonotype was detected only a few times. CDR3 in DNA: TGTGCCAGCAGCTTCTCGGGCGCGGGAGGTCACACCGGGGAGCTGTTTTTT. Protein sequence: CASSFSGAGGHTGELFF. The rearrangement uses TRBV7-9 and TRBJ2-2; 8 bases are a match to TRBD2. With V trimmed by 3 bases and J by 3 bases, 9 bases remained unmatched. This CDR3 has 17 amino acids. The V gene's germline CDR1 is SEHNR and CDR2 FQNEAQ (reference sequence). Filled out from reference TRBV7-9 and TRBJ2-2, the complete variable domain reads DTGVSQNPRHKITKRGQNVTFRCDPISEHNRLYWYRQTLGQGPEFLTYFQNEAQLEKSRLLSDRFSAERPKGSFSTLEIQRTEQGDSAMYLCASSFSGAGGHTGELFFGEGSRLTVL.

Concerning this clonotype: A read error is possible here, since a much larger clone lies one base away. V gene TRBV27 combines with J gene TRBJ2-3, with unresolved D. The CDR3 consists of 14 residues. CDR1 is MNHEY and CDR2 is SMNVEV in the germline V gene (reference sequence). CDR3: CAGSFIFGTDTQYF. The CDR3 nucleotides are TGTGCCGGCAGTTTTATCTTCGGCACAGATACGCAGTATTTT.

This clonotype was seen at least ten times. The chain carries TRBV3-1 and TRBJ2-1; D not resolved. This CDR3 has 12 amino acids. The germline CDR1 and CDR2 sequences are LGHDT and YNNKEL (reference sequence). The V and J ends lost 4 bases and 5 bases respectively, with 6 bases between them. The CDR3 reads CASSPGDNEQFF. CDR3 coding DNA: TGTGCCAGCAGCCCCGGAGACAATGAGCAGTTCTTC.

This clonotype was found many times. The genes are TRBV7-8 and TRBJ2-7; D is perhaps TRBD1 or TRBD2 (5 bases each). Looked up from germline, CDR1 is SGHVS and CDR2 is FQNEAQ. With 0 bases removed from V and 2 bases from J, the gap between germline ends came to 8 bases. The CDR3 sequence is 14 residues long. The CDR3 DNA is TGTGCCAGCAGCTTAGCGGGGGTAGCCTACGAGCAGTACTTC. Amino acid sequence: CASSLAGVAYEQYF.

The rearrangement uses TRBV6-5 and TRBJ2-7; D not certain. The V end was cut by 4 bases, the J end by 2 bases, with 9 bases between. CDR3 length: 13 residues. Germline loops: CDR1 MNHEY, CDR2 SVGAGI. The DNA of the CDR3 is TGTGCCAGCAGTTCAAACGATGCCTACGAGCAGTACTTC. This gives the protein CASSSNDAYEQYF.